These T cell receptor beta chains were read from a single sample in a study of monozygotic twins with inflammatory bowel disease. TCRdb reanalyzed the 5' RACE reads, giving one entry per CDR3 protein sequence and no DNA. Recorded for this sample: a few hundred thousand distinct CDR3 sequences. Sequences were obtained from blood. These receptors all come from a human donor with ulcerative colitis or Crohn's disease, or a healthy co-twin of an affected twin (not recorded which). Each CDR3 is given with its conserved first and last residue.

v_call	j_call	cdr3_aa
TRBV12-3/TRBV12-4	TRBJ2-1	CASRSRGSSYNEQFF
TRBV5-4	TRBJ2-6	CATTPAGGASGANVLTF
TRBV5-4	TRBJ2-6	CASSPLRGGIPGANVLTF
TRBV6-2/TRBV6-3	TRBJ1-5	CASSSPSRGGNQPQHF
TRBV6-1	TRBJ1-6	CASTKDTPRAPLHF
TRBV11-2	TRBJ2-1	CASSLVGSGSYNEQFF
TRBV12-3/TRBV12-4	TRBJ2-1	CASSLAGGPKNEQFF
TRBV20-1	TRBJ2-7	CSATDSRQPYEQYF
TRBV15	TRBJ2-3	CATSRVGSTDTQYF
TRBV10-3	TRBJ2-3	CAITMTSGRGDTQYF
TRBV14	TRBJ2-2	CASSHRTLTNTGELFF
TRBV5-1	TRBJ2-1	CASHVEGYNEQFF
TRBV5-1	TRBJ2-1	CASSFGLADYNEQFF
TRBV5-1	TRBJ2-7	CASSLDPSSGGDEQYF
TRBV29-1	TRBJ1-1	CSAKGTGNTEAFF
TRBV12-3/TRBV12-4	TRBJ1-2	CASSFPQGRAYGYTF
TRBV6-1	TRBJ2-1	CASSGLAGAHEQFF
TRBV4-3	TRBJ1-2	CASSQDRHPIYGYTF
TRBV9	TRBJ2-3	CASSVRQTDTQYF
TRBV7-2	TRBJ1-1	CASSYRTDTEAFF
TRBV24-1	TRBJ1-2	CATSDSPEGGYTF
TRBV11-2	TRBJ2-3	CASSPSRTSGGYTSTDTQYF
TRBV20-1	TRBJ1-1	CSASDRRNTEAFF
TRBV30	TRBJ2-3	CAWSIDRAITDTQYF
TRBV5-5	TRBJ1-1	CASSPGEFTEAFF
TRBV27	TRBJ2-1	CASSLRGAPRNEQFF
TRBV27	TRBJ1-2	CASRPTRVGYGYTF
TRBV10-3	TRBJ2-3	CAIKEREWGSTDTQYF
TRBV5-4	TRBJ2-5	CASSLVGTLSETQYF
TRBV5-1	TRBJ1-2	CASSLGDSGRNYGYTF
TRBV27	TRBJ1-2	CASSPDRSIASIYGYTF
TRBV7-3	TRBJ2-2	CASSSGTGRTGELFF
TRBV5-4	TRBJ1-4	CASSPGGEEKLFF
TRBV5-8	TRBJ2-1	CASRGTGQSSYNEQFF
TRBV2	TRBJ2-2	CASSELDAGELFF
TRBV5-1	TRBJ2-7	CASSLAGRGPREQYF
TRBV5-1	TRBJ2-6	CASRGDGANVLTF
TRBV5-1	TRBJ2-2	CASSLLPWGGPNTGELFF
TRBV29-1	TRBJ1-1	CSTNTGTDTEAFF
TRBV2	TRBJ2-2	CASTEFAGELFF
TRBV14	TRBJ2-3	CASSQKVRSWADTQYF
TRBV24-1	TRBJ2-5	CATSDTGYQVTQYF